Sequencing of this T cell receptor beta chain was carried out in a study of T cells in localized non-small cell lung cancer. The CDR3 runs to 16 residues. Germline-derived CDR1 and CDR2 are MNHGY and SAAAGT. V lost 5 bases and J lost 0, with 15 bases in between. Libraries were prepared by immunoSEQ multiplex PCR; TCRdb keeps only in-frame clonotypes and omits some of them. The sample lists about 2,500 clones, around 20% seen once, with under 9.5% in the top ten. This clone was picked up a small number of times. The TCR originated in a male donor at least 60 years old with stage III squamous cell lung carcinoma. Sequenced here: lung tumor tissue, sampled before any cancer treatment. The V call is TRBV6-8, the J call TRBJ2-3; D uncertain. The CDR3 sequence: CASSDSGTTSTDTQYF. DNA for the CDR3: TGTGCCAGCAGTGATTCGGGTACGACTAGCACAGATACGCAGTATTTT.